This T cell receptor (beta chain) comes out of a study of cytomegalovirus exposure and HLA in healthy donors. As for the study in general: Early released data comprised some 91 million unique TCRs from HLA-typed donors.

With 0 bases clipped from V and 1 base from J, the junction kept 7 bases outside the gene matches. Germline-derived CDR1 and CDR2 are LGHNA and YSLEER. This CDR3 is 17 amino acids long. PCR amplification relied on 60 Vbeta primers (plus 13 Jbeta primers). This table comes from immunoSEQ multiplex PCR, and its TCRdb copy is limited to in-frame clones, with some not included. The sample lists about 180,000 clones, 60% to 85% seen once, with around 5.7% in the top ten. This clone has just one count. Specimen: PBMCs. The TCR comes from a man in his forties in good health and CMV-seronegative. The V gene is TRBV4-3, the J gene TRBJ2-3; 7 nucleotides match TRBD2. The CDR3 coding sequence is TGCGCCAGCAGCCAAGACGGGAGCGGGAAGGGCACAGATACGCAGTATTTT. Translated, it gives CASSQDGSGKGTDTQYF.